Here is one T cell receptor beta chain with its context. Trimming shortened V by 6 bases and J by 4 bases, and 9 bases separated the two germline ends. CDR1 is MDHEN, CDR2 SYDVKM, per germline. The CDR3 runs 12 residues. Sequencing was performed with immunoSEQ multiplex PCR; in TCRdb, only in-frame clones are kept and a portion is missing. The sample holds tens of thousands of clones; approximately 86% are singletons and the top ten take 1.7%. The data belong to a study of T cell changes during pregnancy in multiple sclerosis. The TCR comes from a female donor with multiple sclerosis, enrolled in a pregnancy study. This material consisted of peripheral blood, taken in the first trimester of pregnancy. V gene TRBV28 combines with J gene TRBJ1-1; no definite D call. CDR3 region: CASSFSVTEAFF. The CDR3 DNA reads TGTGCCAGCAGCTTCTCGGTCACTGAAGCTTTCTTT.